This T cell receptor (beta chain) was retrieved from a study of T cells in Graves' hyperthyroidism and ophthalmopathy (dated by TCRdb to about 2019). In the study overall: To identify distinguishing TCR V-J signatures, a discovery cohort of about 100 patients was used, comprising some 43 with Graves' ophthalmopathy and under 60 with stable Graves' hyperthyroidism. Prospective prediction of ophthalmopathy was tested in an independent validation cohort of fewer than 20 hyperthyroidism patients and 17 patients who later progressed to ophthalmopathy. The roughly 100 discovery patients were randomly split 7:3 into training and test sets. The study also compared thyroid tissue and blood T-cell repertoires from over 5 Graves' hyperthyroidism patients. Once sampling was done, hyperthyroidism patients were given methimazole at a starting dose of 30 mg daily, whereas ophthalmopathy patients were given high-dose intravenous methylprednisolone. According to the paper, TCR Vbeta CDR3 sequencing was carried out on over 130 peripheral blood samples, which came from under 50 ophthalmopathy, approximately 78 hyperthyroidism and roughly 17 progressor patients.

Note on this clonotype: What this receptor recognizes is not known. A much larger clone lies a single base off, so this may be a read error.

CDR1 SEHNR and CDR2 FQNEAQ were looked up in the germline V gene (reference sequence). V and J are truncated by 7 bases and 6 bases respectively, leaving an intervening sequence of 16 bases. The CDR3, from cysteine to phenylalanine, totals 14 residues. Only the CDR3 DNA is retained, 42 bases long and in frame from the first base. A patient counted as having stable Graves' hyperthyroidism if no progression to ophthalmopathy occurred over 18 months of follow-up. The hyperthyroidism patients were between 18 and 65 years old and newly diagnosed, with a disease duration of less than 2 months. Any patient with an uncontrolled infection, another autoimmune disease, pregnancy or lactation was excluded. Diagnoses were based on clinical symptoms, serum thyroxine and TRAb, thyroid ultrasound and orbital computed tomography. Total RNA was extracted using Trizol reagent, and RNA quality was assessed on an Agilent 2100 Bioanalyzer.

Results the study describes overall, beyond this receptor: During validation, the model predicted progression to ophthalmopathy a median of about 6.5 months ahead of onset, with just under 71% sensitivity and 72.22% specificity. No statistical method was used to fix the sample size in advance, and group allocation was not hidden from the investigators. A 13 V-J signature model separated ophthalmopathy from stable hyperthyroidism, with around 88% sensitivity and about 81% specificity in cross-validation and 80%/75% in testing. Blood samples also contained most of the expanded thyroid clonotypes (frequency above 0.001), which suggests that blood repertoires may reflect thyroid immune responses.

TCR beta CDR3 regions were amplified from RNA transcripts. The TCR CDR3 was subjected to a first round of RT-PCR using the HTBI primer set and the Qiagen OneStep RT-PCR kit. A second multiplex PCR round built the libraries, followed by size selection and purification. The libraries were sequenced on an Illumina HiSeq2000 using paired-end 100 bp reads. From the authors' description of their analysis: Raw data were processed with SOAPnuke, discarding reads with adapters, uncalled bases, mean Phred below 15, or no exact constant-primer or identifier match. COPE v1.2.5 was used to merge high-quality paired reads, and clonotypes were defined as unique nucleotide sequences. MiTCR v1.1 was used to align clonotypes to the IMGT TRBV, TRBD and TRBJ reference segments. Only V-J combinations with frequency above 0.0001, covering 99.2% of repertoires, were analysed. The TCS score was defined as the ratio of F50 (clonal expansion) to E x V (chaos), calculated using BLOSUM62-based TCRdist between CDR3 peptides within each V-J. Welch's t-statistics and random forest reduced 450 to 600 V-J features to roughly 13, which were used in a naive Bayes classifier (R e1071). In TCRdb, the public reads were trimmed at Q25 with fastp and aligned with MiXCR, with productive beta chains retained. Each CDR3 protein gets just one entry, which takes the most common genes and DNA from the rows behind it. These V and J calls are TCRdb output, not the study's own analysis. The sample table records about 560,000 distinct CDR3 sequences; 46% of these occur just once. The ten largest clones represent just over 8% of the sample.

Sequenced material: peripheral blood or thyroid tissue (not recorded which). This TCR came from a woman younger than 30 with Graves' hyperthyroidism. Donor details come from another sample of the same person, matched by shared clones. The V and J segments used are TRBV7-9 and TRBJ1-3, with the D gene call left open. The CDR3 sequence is CASTPSRRENTIYF. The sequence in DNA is TGTGCCAGCACCCCGTCTCGGCGGGAAAACACCATATATTTT.